This entry features one TCR beta chain sequence. Its cognate antigen is unknown. Sorted CD4+ subsets: naive, central memory, regulatory, stem cell-like memory (CD45RO/CCR7/CD25/CD127/CD95/CD27 panel). Germline CDR1 and CDR2: SGHTA and FQGNSA. This CDR3 is built from 16 residues. The trim removed 5 bases at V and 4 bases at J, leaving 6 bases unmatched. The whole isolated RNA underwent reverse transcription, so sequencing captured expressed TCRB transcripts. Method: immunoSEQ multiplex PCR; TCRdb's copy keeps in-frame clones and lacks some. The sample shows about 230,000 clones, 9% to 10% of them seen only once. The data stem from a study of beta chain features in type 1 diabetes. Study overall: No patient-donor differences in age, gender, total cells or subset yield.

Study-level findings and limits: Patients showed naive, central memory and Treg TCRB repertoires that appeared more similar than those of healthy donors. Diminished insertions and augmented deletions at VDJ junctions characterized type 1 diabetes patients.

The clonotype was recovered from a woman between 18 and 30 years old in good health. The V call is TRBV7-2, the J call TRBJ2-1; 12 positions agree with TRBD2. The sequenced sample consisted of naive CD4+ T cells from blood. The CDR3, as DNA: TGTGCCAGCAGCCCTGGACTAGCGGGGAAGTACAATGAGCAGTTCTTC. Translated, it gives CASSPGLAGKYNEQFF.